These 26 T cell receptor beta chains were all obtained from the same sample, sequenced in a study of immune heterogeneity within non-small cell lung tumors. The TCR beta CDR3 region was amplified by multiplex PCR employing 32 V and 13 J primers. MiXCR, run by TCRdb on the multiplex PCR reads, gives a single entry per CDR3 protein. The profile covers about 15,000 distinct CDR3 sequences, with about 30% appearing a single time and around 5.3% taken by the ten largest. Bulk tumor gDNA, about 640 ng per sample, served as the TCR template. Several spatially distant biopsies were obtained per primary tumor intraoperatively. Undergoing curative surgery were patients whose non-small cell lung cancer was untreated and newly diagnosed. Sequenced: lung tumor tissue. Receptor source: a middle-aged man with non-small cell lung cancer.

This clonotype is termed medium-sized. This chain links TRBV27 with TRBJ1-2; D unresolved. The V and J ends lost 4 bases and 7 bases respectively, with 13 bases between them. CDR3 length: 13 residues. Germline V gene lookup returns CDR1 MNHEY and CDR2 SMNVEV (reference sequence). The CDR3 nucleotides are TGTGCCAGCAGTTCCTCCGGGATAGGTGGCTACACCTTC. This translates into CASSSSGIGGYTF.

In the case of this clonotype: An end of the junction differs from the germline gene, which may be a read error. The chain combines TRBV2 with TRBJ1-4; TRBD1 matches at 8 bases. From germline, CDR1 is SNHLY and CDR2 FYNNEI. The CDR3 is 13 amino acids. This chain's CDR3 is CAISDQGAVKLFF. As DNA, the CDR3 is TGTGCCATCAGTGACCAGGGGGCCGTAAAACTGTTTTTT.

This clonotype was counted many times. This chain joins TRBV7-2 and TRBJ2-7; 7 bases agree with TRBD1. V lost 0 bases, J lost 6 bases, and 5 bases stayed unmatched. This CDR3 has 14 residues. Per germline, CDR1 SGHTA and CDR2 FQGNSA. CDR3: CASSLARAGGEQYF. CDR3 coding DNA: TGTGCCAGCAGCTTAGCCCGGGCAGGGGGCGAGCAGTACTTC.

This clonotype was found many times. The rearrangement joins TRBV25-1 to TRBJ2-1; TRBD2 is a possible D gene (6 bases). The CDR3 is made up of 16 amino acids. Trimming removed 0 bases from V and 2 bases from J, with 11 bases in between. Germline V gene sequence: CDR1 MGHDK, CDR2 SYGVNS. In DNA form, the CDR3 reads TGTGCCAGCAGTGAATATCGGGGGACGACCTACAATGAGCAGTTCTTC. Amino acids: CASSEYRGTTYNEQFF. Full variable domain (outside the CDR3, taken from reference TRBV25-1 and TRBJ2-1): EADIYQTPRYLVIGTGKKITLECSQTMGHDKMYWYQQDPGMELHLIHYSYGVNSTEKGDLSSESTVSRIRTEHFPLTLESARPSHTSQYLCASSEYRGTTYNEQFFGPGTRLTVL.

In its sample, this clonotype ranks as medium-sized. This sequence joins TRBV15 and TRBJ1-2; a possible D gene is TRBD1 (6 bases). V lost 1 base and J 4 bases, leaving 13 bases between the germline ends. The CDR3 is 15 residues long. Germline V gene sequence: CDR1 LNHNV, CDR2 YYDKDF (reference sequence). CDR3 nucleotide sequence: TGTGCCACCAGCAGAGGGGGCGGGACAACCTATGGCTACACCTTC. Its protein product is CATSRGGGTTYGYTF.

At least ten counts were recorded for this clonotype. This chain's CDR3 is CASRSFGTANEKLFF. The CDR3 DNA follows: TGTGCCAGCAGGTCCTTCGGGACGGCGAATGAAAAACTGTTTTTT. V is TRBV6-2 or TRBV6-3 and J is TRBJ1-4; TRBD1 might be the D (5 bases). The CDR3 extends over 15 amino acids. V dropped 6 bases and J dropped 5 bases, with 16 bases sitting between them. Germline V CDR1 and CDR2: MNHEY, SVGEGT.

In its sample, this clonotype ranks as medium-sized. This chain joins TRBV10-3 and TRBJ2-7; possible D gene TRBD1, 5 bases. Trimming took off 4 bases at V and 3 bases at J, with 13 bases between the two ends. The CDR3 length is 14 residues. Germline V gene sequence: CDR1 ENHRY, CDR2 SYGVKD. CDR3 in DNA: TGTGCCATCAGTGGGCAGGGTGGGCTCTACGAGCAGTACTTC. This sequence encodes CAISGQGGLYEQYF.

This clonotype has a single count. Relative to the germline gene, one junction end is altered; a read error may explain this. The genes are TRBV6-2 or TRBV6-3 and TRBJ2-2, with 9 bases identical to TRBD2. This CDR3 spans 16 amino acids. The V gene's germline CDR1 is MNHEY and CDR2 SVGEGT. The CDR3 sequence is CSSSSISGSRTGELFF. CDR3 DNA sequence: TGTTCCAGCAGTTCTATTAGCGGGAGTAGGACCGGGGAGCTGTTTTTT.

Judged by abundance, this clonotype is medium-sized (0.01 to 0.1%). This chain connects TRBV24-1 to TRBJ2-6, with D possibly matching TRBD2 (5 bases). The CDR3 extends over 13 amino acids. Germline lookup yields CDR1 KGHDR and CDR2 SFDVKD. Trimming stripped 6 bases from V and 7 bases from J, with 9 bases between. DNA of the CDR3: TGTGCCACCAGTACCTCGGGAGCCAACGTCCTGACTTTC. Translation: CATSTSGANVLTF.

A note on this clonotype: This CDR3 fails to terminate in the conserved phenylalanine or tryptophan, so it likely reflects a read error. V and J are TRBV4-1 and TRBJ1-5; D is uncertain. The CDR3 totals 14 residues. Germline-derived CDR1 and CDR2 are MGHRA and YSYEKL. V lost 5 bases and J 1 base, leaving 9 bases between the germline ends. CDR3 region: CASSAVGSNQPQHL. CDR3 DNA sequence: TGCGCCAGCAGCGCAGTGGGGAGCAATCAGCCCCAGCATCTT.

The table lists this clonotype with a few counts. The chain links TRBV28 to TRBJ2-7; 8 bases agree with TRBD1. V lost 6 bases to trimming and J lost 6 bases; unmatched junction nucleotides: 4. The length of the CDR3 is 12 residues. The germline CDR1 and CDR2 sequences are MDHEN and SYDVKM. The CDR3 sequence is CASRDRDSEQYF. Written as DNA, the CDR3 is TGTGCCAGCAGGGACAGGGATTCCGAGCAGTACTTC.

This clonotype was seen just once. A read error may explain this, as a much larger clone is one base away. Because the CDR3 is missing its conserved closing phenylalanine or tryptophan, this is likely a read error. The chain joins TRBV4-1 to TRBJ2-2, with D possibly TRBD1 on 7 matching bases. Deletions cut 4 bases from V and 0 bases from J, with 15 bases between. Germline values: CDR1 MGHRA, CDR2 YSYEKL. This CDR3 is 17 amino acids long. CDR3 sequence (DNA): TGCGCCAGCAGCCGCCAGACAGGGAGGTCGAACACCGGGGAGCTGTTTATT. The encoded protein is CASSRQTGRSNTGELFI.

This clonotype was recorded a few times. This chain links TRBV7-2 with TRBJ2-4; 8 positions match TRBD2. The CDR3 has 17 residues. J lost 3 bases, V lost 2 bases, and 9 bases had no gene match. Germline assignment: CDR1 SGHTA and CDR2 FQGNSA. CDR3 DNA: TGTGCCAGCAGCTTAACCCGGGGGGGTCTGGACAAAAACATTCAGTACTTC. This codes for CASSLTRGGLDKNIQYF.

Notes on this clonotype: This may be a read error, as it is one base from a much larger clone. This chain uses TRBV19 with TRBJ1-2; 7 bases are a match to TRBD1. J gave up 3 bases and V 3 bases, and 7 bases lay outside the gene matches. The CDR3 loop spans 15 amino acids. In germline, CDR1 is LNHDA, CDR2 SQIVND (reference sequence). CDR3 protein: CASSISPGGDYGYTF. DNA of the CDR3: TGTGCCAGTAGTATTTCCCCAGGGGGGGACTATGGCTACACCTTC.

The chain has TRBV7-8 and TRBJ2-3; D gene uncertain. From germline, CDR1 is SGHVS and CDR2 FQNEAQ. This CDR3 has 16 residues. V gave up 0 bases and J gave up 0 bases, with 10 bases separating them. CDR3 nucleotides: TGTGCCAGCAGCTTAGCTCGCGCCTCTAGCACAGATACGCAGTATTTT. Its protein is CASSLARASSTDTQYF. Variable domain in full (rest from reference TRBV7-8 and TRBJ2-3): GAGVSQSPRYKVAKRGQDVALRCDPISGHVSLFWYQQALGQGPEFLTYFQNEAQLDKSGLPSDRFFAERPEGSVSTLKIQRTQQEDSAVYLCASSLARASSTDTQYFGPGTRLTVL.

In its sample, this clonotype ranks as medium-sized (0.01 to 0.1%). The chain recombines TRBV29-1 with TRBJ2-3; TRBD2 matches at 13 bases. The CDR3 extends over 16 amino acids. J gave up 4 bases and V 7 bases, and 11 bases lay outside the gene matches. Germline V CDR1 and CDR2: SQVTM, ANQGSEA. In nucleotides, the CDR3 is TGCAGCGCCCGAGGACTAGCGGGAGTCGGGGCAGATACGCAGTATTTT. Translating it yields CSARGLAGVGADTQYF.

Many counts were recorded for this clonotype. This chain links TRBV18 with TRBJ2-2; no reliable D call. The CDR3 contains 16 residues. The V end lost 0 bases, the J end lost 0 bases, and 8 bases lay between the germline ends. Germline V lookup: CDR1 KGHSH, CDR2 LQKENI. CDR3 sequence: CASSPPNSANTGELFF. DNA of the CDR3: TGTGCCAGCTCACCACCAAACAGCGCGAACACCGGGGAGCTGTTTTTT.

On this clonotype itself: With a much larger clone just one base away, this may be a read error. The rearrangement links TRBV9 to TRBJ1-6; 7 bases fit TRBD1. The CDR3 length is 15 residues. Germline assignment: CDR1 SGDLS and CDR2 YYNGEE. This CDR3 is CTSSPGGVFNSPLHF. The CDR3 nucleotides read TGTACCAGCAGCCCAGGGGGGGTGTTTAATTCACCCCTCCACTTT. The full variable domain, rest sourced from reference TRBV9 and TRBJ1-6, is DSGVTQTPKHLITATGQRVTLRCSPRSGDLSVYWYQQSLDQGLQFLIQYYNGEERAKGNILERFSAQQFPDLHSELNLSSLELGDSALYFCTSSPGGVFNSPLHFGNGTRLTVT.

Comments on this clonotype: A much bigger clone sits one base away, suggesting this may be a read error. The DNA is omitted, as the CDR3 cannot be located on it reliably, and the CDR3 follows TCRdb's listing. The V gene is TRBV4-1, the J gene TRBJ1-1; the tabulated D call, TRBD1, remains unverified against the DNA. CDR1 MGHRA and CDR2 YSYEKL come from the germline V gene. The CDR3 totals 15 residues, both ends included. This CDR3 is CASSQVGGGNTEVFF.

This clonotype was counted ten times or more. This rearrangement joins TRBV12-3 or TRBV12-4 to TRBJ2-6, with a weak D call TRBD2 (6 bases). This CDR3 is 14 amino acids long. V lost 4 bases, J lost 2 bases, and 6 bases lay in between. CDR3 in amino acids: CASSWRAGANVLTF. The DNA for the CDR3 is TGTGCCAGCAGTTGGAGGGCTGGGGCCAACGTCCTGACTTTC.

This clonotype was observed a handful of times. The V and J genes are TRBV12-3 or TRBV12-4 and TRBJ2-2; the D is unclear. V lost 3 bases and J 6 bases, leaving 5 bases between the germline ends. The CDR3 has 12 residues. In nucleotides, the CDR3 is TGTGCCAGCAGTTTGGCGGCCGGGGAGCTGTTTTTT. It codes for CASSLAAGELFF.

As regards this clonotype: One base away lies a much larger clone, so this may be a sequencing read error. V gene TRBV18 combines with J gene TRBJ1-4, with D unresolved. Germline loops: CDR1 KGHSH, CDR2 LQKENI. The CDR3 sequence is 15 residues long. This chain's CDR3 is CAISPWGTSNEKLFF. Here the CDR3 DNA reads TGTGCCATCTCACCGTGGGGAACGAGTAATGAAAAACTGTTTTTT.

To note about this clonotype: A much more abundant neighbour one base away suggests this may be a read error. The chain recombines TRBV25-1 with TRBJ1-2; D is ambiguous. The CDR3 is 14 amino acids. Trimming cost V 0 bases and J 7 bases, with 12 bases left between them. Germline CDR1 MGHDK, CDR2 SYGVNS. The CDR3 nucleotides are TGTGCCAGCAGTGAATACGTTAGTCCTCGTGGCTACACCTTC. Translating gives CASSEYVSPRGYTF.

The chain couples TRBV6-1 to TRBJ1-1; D possibly corresponds to TRBD1 (5 bases). Germline loops: CDR1 MNHNS, CDR2 SASEGT. Trimming stripped 7 bases from V and 4 bases from J, with 16 bases between. CDR3 length: 14 residues. CDR3: CASIPVGGSTEAFF. The CDR3 nucleotides are TGTGCCAGCATCCCGGTTGGGGGGAGCACTGAAGCTTTCTTT.

The genes are TRBV20-1 and TRBJ2-7; tentative D call: TRBD1 (6 bases). Trimming took off 6 bases at V and 1 base at J, with 22 bases between the two ends. The CDR3 extends over 16 amino acids. Germline V lookup: CDR1 DFQATT, CDR2 SNEGSKA (reference sequence). The DNA for the CDR3 is TGCAGTGCCCTCAGCTCCGGGACACCTCAGTCCTACGAGCAGTACTTC. Residues: CSALSSGTPQSYEQYF.

There are a few counts of this clonotype. The chain combines TRBV20-1 with TRBJ1-1; TRBD1 matches at 8 bases. The CDR3 extends over 14 amino acids. Trimming took 6 bases from V and 4 from J; bases not matched to a gene: 10. The V gene's germline CDR1 is DFQATT and CDR2 SNEGSKA (reference sequence). The CDR3 DNA sequence: TGCAGTGCCAAAAGTCAGGGGGCAATCACTGAAGCTTTCTTT. Translated, it gives CSAKSQGAITEAFF.